The clone carrying this T cell receptor beta chain appeared a few times. Its antigen is unidentified. The primer mix had 60 Vbeta and 13 Jbeta primers. In the source study's methods: Unique TCR beta chains totaled around 86 million in a later count, with about 11 million of them shared. Here immunoSEQ multiplex PCR was the method, and the copy in TCRdb shows in-frame clones only, minus some. Clone size and the V and J calls come from that table; the DNA yielded D and trimming. Among under 95,000 clones, 7.5% to 8.5% were seen once, and the ten largest hold under 3%. The sample belongs to a study of cytomegalovirus exposure and HLA in healthy donors. Germline assignment: CDR1 MDHEN and CDR2 SYDVKM. The CDR3 is 13 amino acids. V was pared by 10 bases and J by 0 bases, with 5 bases of the junction left unmatched. General observations from the study: A later analysis associated roughly 15,000 TCR beta sequences with HLA alleles at a 0.05 false discovery rate. Later analysis identified a missense DCLRE1C variant that was linked to TCR beta V- and J-gene trimming. While the bulk of TCR sequences proved rare, some public TCRs turned up in many donors.

The specimen was PBMCs. The J gene is TRBJ1-1, the V gene TRBV28; 7 positions match TRBD1. The receptor was derived from a man in his fifties in good health and CMV-seronegative. The chain's CDR3 is CATTGQMNTEAFF. CDR3 nucleotide sequence: TGTGCCACCACGGGACAGATGAACACTGAAGCTTTCTTT. The variable domain in full, with the rest retrieved from reference TRBV28 and TRBJ1-1, is DVKVTQSSRYLVKRTGEKVFLECVQDMDHENMFWYRQDPGLGLRLIYFSYDVKMKEKGDIPEGYSVSREKKERFSLILESASTNQTSMYLCATTGQMNTEAFFGQGTRLTVV.